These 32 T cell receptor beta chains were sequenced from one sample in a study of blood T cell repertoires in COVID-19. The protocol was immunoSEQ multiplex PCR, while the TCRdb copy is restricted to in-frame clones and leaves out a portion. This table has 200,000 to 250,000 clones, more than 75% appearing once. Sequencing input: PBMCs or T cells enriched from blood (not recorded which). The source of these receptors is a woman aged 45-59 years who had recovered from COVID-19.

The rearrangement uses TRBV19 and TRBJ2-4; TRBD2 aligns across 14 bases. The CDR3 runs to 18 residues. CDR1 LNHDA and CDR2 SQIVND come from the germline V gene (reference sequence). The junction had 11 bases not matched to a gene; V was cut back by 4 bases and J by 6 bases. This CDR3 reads CASSTRGLAGASGNIQYF. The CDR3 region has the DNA TGTGCCAGTAGTACCCGGGGACTAGCGGGAGCATCGGGAAACATTCAGTACTTC.

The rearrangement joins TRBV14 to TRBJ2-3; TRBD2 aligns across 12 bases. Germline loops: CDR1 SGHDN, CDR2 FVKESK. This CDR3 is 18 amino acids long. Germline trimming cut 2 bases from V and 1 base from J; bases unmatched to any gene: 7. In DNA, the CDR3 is TGTGCCAGCAGCCAACATAGTCTAGCGGGGGGGCGCACAGATACGCAGTATTTT. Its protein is CASSQHSLAGGRTDTQYF.

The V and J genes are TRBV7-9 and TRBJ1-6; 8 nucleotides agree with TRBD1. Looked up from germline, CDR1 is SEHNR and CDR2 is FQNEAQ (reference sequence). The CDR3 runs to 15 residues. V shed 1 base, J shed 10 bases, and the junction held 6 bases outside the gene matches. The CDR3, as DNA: TGTGCCAGCAGCTTAGAAACAGGGGGAGGCTCACCCCTCCACTTT. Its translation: CASSLETGGGSPLHF.

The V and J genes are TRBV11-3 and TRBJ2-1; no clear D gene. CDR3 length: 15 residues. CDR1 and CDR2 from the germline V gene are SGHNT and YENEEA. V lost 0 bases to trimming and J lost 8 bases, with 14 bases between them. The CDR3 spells CASSLEGSKDYEQFF. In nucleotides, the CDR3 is TGTGCCAGCAGCTTAGAAGGCTCCAAAGACTATGAGCAGTTCTTC. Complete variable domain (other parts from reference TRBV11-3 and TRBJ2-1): EAGVVQSPRYKIIEKKQPVAFWCNPISGHNTLYWYLQNLGQGPELLIRYENEEAVDDSQLPKDRFSAERLKGVDSTLKIQPAELGDSAVYLCASSLEGSKDYEQFFGPGTRLTVL.

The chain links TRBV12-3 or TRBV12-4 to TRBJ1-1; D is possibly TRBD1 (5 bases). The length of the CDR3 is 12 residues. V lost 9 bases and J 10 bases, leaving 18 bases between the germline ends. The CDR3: CASRWGGLGAFF. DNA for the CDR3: TGTGCCAGTAGGTGGGGGGGATTAGGAGCTTTCTTT.

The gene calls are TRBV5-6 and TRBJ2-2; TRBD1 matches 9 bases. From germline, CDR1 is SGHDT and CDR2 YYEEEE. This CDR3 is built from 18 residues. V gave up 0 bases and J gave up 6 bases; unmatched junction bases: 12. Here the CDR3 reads CASSLGDRVGFSSGELFF. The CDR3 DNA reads TGTGCCAGCAGCTTGGGGGACAGGGTCGGGTTTAGTTCCGGGGAGCTGTTTTTT.

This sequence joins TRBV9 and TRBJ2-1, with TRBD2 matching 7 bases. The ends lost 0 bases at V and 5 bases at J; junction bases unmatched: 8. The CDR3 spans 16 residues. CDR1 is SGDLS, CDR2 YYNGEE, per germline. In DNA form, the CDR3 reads TGTGCCAGCAGCGTAGGACTAAGTACTAGCGACAATGAGCAGTTCTTC. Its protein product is CASSVGLSTSDNEQFF.

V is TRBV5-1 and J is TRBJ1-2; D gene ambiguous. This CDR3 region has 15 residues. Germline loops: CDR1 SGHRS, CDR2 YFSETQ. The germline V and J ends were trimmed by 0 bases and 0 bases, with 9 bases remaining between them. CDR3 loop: CASSLDHISNYGYTF. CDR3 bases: TGCGCCAGCAGCTTGGACCACATATCTAACTATGGCTACACCTTC.

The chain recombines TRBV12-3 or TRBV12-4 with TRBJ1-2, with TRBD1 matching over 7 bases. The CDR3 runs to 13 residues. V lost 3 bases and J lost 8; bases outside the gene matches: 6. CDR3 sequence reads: CASSFPQGGGYTF. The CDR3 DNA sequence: TGTGCCAGCAGTTTCCCCCAGGGGGGAGGCTACACCTTC.

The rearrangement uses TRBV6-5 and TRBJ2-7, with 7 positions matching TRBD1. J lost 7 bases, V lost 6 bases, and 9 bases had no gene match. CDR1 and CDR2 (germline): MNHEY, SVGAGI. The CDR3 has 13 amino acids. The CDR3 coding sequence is TGTGCCAGCAGCTGGACAGGAGTCCAGGAGCAGTACTTC. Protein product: CASSWTGVQEQYF.

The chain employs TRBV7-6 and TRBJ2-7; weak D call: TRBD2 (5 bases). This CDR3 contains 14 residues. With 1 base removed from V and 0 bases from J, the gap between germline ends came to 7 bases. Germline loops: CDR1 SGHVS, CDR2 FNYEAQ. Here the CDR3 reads CASSLVGNSYEQYF. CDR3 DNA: TGTGCCAGCAGCTTAGTCGGGAACTCCTACGAGCAGTACTTC.

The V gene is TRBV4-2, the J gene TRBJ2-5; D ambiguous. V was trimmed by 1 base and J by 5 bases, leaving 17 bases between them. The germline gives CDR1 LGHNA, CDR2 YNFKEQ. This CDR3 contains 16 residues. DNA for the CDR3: TGTGCCAGCAGCCAAGGAATGTCCCTAGGTGGCGAGACCCAGTACTTC. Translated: CASSQGMSLGGETQYF.

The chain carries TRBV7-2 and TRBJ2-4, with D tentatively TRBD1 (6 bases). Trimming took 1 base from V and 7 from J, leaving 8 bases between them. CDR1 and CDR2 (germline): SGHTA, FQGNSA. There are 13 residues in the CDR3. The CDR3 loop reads CASSLGTGNIQYF. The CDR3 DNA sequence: TGTGCCAGCAGCTTAGGTACAGGGAACATTCAGTACTTC.

CDR3 nucleotide sequence: TGTGCCACCAGCAGAGTTACTAGCGGGAAGAAGCAGTTCTTC. As protein: CATSRVTSGKKQFF. The chain joins TRBV15 to TRBJ2-1, with 10 bases lining up with TRBD2. The CDR3 is 14 residues long. V shed 1 base and J 11 bases; nucleotides not matched to a gene: 5. Germline CDR1 and CDR2: LNHNV and YYDKDF (reference sequence). Complete variable domain (other parts from reference TRBV15 and TRBJ2-1): DAMVIQNPRYQVTQFGKPVTLSCSQTLNHNVMYWYQQKSSQAPKLLFHYYDKDFNNEADTPDNFQSRRPNTSFCFLDIRSPGLGDTAMYLCATSRVTSGKKQFFGPGTRLTVL.

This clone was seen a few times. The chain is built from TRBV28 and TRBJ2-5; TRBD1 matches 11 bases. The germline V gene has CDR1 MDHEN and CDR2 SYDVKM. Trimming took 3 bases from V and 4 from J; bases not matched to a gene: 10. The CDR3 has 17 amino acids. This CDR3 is CASSFPGTGGFRETQYF. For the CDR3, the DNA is TGTGCCAGCAGTTTTCCCGGGACAGGGGGATTCCGAGAGACCCAGTACTTC.

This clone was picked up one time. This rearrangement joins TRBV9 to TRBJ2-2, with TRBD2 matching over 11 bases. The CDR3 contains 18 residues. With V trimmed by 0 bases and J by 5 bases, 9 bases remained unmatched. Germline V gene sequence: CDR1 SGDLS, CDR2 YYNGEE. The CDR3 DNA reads TGTGCCAGCAGCGTAGGACTAGCGGGGTTGGTAAGGACCGGGGAGCTGTTTTTT. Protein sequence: CASSVGLAGLVRTGELFF. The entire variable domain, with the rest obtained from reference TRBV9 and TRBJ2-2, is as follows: DSGVTQTPKHLITATGQRVTLRCSPRSGDLSVYWYQQSLDQGLQFLIQYYNGEERAKGNILERFSAQQFPDLHSELNLSSLELGDSALYFCASSVGLAGLVRTGELFFGEGSRLTVL.

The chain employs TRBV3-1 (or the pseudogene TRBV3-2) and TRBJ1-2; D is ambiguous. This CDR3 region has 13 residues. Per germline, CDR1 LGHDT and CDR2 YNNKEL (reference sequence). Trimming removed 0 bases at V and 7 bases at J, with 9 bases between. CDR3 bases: TGTGCCAGCAGCCAAGATTCCCGGGTTGGCTACACCTTC. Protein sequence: CASSQDSRVGYTF.

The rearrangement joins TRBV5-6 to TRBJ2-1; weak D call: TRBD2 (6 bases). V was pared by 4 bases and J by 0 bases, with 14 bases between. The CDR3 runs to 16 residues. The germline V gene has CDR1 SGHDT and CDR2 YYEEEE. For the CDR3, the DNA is TGTGCCAGCAGCCCTAGCGCTAGAAGCTCCTACAATGAGCAGTTCTTC. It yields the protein CASSPSARSSYNEQFF.

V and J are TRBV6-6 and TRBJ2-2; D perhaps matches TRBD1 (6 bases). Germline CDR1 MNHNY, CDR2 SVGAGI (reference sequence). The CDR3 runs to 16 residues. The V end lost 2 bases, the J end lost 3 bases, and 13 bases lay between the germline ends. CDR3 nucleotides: TGTGCCAGCAGTTACCCCGGGGACACCGACACCGGGGAGCTGTTTTTT. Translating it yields CASSYPGDTDTGELFF.

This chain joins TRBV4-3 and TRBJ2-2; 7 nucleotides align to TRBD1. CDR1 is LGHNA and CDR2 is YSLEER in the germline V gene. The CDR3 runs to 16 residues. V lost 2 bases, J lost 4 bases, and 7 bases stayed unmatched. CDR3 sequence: CASSQSWTGTTGELFF. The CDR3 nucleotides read TGCGCCAGCAGCCAATCCTGGACAGGAACCACCGGGGAGCTGTTTTTT.

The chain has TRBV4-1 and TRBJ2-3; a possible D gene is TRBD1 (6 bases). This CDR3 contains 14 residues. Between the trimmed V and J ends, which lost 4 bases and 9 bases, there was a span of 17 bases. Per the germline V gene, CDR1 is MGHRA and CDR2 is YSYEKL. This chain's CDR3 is CASSRVFWQGTQYF. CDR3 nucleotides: TGCGCCAGCAGCCGGGTTTTCTGGCAGGGGACGCAGTATTTT.

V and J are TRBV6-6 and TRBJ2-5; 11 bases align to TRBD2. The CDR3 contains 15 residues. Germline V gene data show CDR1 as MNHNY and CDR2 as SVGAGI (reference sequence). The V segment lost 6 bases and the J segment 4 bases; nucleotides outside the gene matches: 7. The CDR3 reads CASRRTSGGAETQYF. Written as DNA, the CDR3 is TGTGCCAGCAGGCGCACTAGCGGGGGAGCAGAGACCCAGTACTTC.

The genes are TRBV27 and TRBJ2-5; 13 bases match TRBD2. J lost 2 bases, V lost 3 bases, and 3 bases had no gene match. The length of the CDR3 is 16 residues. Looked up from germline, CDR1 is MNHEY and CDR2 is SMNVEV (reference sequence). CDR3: CASSFGTSGEQETQYF. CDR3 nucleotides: TGTGCCAGCAGTTTCGGGACTAGCGGGGAACAAGAGACCCAGTACTTC.

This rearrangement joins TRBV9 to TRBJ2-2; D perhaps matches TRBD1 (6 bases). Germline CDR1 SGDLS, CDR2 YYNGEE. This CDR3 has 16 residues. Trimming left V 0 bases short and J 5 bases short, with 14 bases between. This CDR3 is CASSVGQGLLTGELFF. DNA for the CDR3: TGTGCCAGCAGCGTAGGGCAGGGGTTATTAACCGGGGAGCTGTTTTTT.

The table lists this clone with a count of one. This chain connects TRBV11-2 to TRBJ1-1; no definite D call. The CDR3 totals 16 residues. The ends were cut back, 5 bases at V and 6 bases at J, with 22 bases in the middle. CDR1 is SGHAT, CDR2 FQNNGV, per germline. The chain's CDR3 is CASSPRSRAGIPEAFF. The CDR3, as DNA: TGTGCCAGCAGCCCGAGAAGCCGGGCGGGCATCCCTGAAGCTTTCTTT.

CDR3 loop: CASSWAPGKFLPEAFF. The CDR3 coding sequence is TGTGCCAGCAGTTGGGCCCCGGGGAAGTTTCTTCCTGAAGCTTTCTTT. The chain employs TRBV28 and TRBJ1-1; D is undetermined. CDR3 length equals 16 residues. V was pared by 4 bases and J by 6 bases, with 21 bases between. Germline-derived CDR1 and CDR2 are MDHEN and SYDVKM.

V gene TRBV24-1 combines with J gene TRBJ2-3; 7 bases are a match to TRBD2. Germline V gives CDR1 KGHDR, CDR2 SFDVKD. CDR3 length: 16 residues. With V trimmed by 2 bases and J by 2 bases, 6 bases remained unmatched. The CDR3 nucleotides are TGTGCCACCAGTGATTCTTCGGGACTACACACAGATACGCAGTATTTT. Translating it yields CATSDSSGLHTDTQYF.

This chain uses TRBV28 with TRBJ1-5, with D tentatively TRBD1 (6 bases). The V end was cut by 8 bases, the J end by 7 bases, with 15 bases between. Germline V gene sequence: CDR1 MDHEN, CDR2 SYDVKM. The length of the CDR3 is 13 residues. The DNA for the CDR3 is TGTGCCAGCGCCGTCCAGGGGATACAGCCCCAGCATTTT. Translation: CASAVQGIQPQHF.

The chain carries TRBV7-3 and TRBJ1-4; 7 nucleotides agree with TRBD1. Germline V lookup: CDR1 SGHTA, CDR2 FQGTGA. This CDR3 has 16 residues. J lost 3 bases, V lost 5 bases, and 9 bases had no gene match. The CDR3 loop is CASSVPPGQPNEKLFF. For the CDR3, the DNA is TGTGCCAGCAGCGTCCCCCCGGGACAGCCTAATGAAAAACTGTTTTTT.

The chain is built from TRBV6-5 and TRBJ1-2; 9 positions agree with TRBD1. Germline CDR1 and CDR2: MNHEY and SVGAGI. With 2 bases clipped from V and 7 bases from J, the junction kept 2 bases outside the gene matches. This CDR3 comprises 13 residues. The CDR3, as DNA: TGTGCCAGCAGTTACGGGGACAGGGTTGGCTACACCTTC. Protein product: CASSYGDRVGYTF.

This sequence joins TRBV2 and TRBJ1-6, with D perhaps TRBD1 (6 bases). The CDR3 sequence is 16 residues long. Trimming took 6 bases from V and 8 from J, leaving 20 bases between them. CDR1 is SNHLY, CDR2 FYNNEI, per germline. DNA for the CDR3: TGTGCCAGCAGCGCGATAGGTGGGACATGGGATTCACCCCTCCACTTT. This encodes CASSAIGGTWDSPLHF.

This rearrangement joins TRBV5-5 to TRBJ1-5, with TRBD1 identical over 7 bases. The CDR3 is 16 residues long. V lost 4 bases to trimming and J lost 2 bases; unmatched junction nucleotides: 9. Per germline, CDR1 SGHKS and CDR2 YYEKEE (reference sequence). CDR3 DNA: TGTGCCAGCAGCAGGGACGACAGGGCGGGCAATCAGCCCCAGCATTTT. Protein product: CASSRDDRAGNQPQHF.